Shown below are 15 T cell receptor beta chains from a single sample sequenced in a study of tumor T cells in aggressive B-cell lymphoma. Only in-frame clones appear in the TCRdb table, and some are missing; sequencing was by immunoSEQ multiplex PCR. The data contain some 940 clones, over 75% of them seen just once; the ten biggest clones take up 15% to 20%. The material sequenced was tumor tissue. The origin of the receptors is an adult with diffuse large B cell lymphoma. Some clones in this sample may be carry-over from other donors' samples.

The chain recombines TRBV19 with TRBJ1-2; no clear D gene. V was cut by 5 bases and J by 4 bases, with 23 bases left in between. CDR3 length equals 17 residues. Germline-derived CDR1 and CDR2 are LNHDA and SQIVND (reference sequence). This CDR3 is CASSSFETNRKIYGYTF. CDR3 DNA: TGTGCCAGTAGTTCGTTTGAGACAAATCGAAAGATCTATGGCTACACCTTC.

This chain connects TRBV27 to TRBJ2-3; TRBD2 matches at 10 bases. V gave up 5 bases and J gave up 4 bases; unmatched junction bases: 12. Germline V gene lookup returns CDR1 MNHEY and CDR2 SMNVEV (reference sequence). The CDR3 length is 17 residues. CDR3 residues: CASSATVVAGGPDTQYF. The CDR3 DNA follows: TGTGCCAGCAGTGCCACCGTCGTAGCGGGGGGCCCAGATACGCAGTATTTT.

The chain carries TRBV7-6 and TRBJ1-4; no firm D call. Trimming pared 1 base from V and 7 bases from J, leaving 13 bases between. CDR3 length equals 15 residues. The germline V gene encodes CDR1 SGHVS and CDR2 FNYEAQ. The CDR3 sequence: CASSLVREETEKLFF. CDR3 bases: TGTGCCAGCAGCTTAGTGAGGGAGGAGACTGAAAAACTGTTTTTT.

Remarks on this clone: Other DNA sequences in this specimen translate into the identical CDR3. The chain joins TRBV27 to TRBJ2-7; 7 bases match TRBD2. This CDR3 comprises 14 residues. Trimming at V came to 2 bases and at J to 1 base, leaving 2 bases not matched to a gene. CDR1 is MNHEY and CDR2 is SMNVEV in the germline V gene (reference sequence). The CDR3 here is CASSLGRGSYEQYF. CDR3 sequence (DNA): TGTGCCAGCAGTTTAGGGCGGGGGTCCTACGAGCAGTACTTC.

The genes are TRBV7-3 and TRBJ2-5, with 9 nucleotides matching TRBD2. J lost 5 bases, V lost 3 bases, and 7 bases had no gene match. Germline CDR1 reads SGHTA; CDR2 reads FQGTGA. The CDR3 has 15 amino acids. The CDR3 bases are TGTGCCAGCAGCTTTCAAGCGGGAGGTCGGGAGACCCAGTACTTC. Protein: CASSFQAGGRETQYF.

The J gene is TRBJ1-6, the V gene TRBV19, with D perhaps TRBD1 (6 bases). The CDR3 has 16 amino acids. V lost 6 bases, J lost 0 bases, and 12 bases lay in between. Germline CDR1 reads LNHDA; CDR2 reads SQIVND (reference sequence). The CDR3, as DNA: TGTGCCAGTAGCCCTAGAGGGGGCTCCTATAATTCACCCCTCCACTTT. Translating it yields CASSPRGGSYNSPLHF.

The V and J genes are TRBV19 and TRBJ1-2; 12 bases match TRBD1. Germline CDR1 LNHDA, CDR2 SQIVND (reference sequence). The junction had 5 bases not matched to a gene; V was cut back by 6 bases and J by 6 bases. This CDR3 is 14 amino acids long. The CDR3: CASRGTGGVDGYTF. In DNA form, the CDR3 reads TGTGCCAGTAGGGGGACAGGGGGCGTCGATGGCTACACCTTC.

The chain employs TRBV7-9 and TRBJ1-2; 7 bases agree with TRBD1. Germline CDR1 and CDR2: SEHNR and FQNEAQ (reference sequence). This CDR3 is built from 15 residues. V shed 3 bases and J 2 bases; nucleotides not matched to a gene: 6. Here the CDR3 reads CASSLGQPNNYGYTF. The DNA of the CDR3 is TGTGCCAGCAGCTTGGGACAGCCAAACAACTATGGCTACACCTTC. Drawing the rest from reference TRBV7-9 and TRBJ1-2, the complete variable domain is DTGVSQNPRHKITKRGQNVTFRCDPISEHNRLYWYRQTLGQGPEFLTYFQNEAQLEKSRLLSDRFSAERPKGSFSTLEIQRTEQGDSAMYLCASSLGQPNNYGYTFGSGTRLTVV.

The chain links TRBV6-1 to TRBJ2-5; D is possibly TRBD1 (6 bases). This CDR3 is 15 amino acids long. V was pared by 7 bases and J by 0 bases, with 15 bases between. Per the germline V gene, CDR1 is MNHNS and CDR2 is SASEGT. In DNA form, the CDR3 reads TGTGCCAGCAATATACAGGGCTCGTACCAAGAGACCCAGTACTTC. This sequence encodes CASNIQGSYQETQYF.

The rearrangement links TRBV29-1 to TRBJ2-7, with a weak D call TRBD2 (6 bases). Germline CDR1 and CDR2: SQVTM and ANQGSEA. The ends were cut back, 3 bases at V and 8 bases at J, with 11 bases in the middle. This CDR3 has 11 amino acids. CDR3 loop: CSVEEGLKQYF. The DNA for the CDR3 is TGCAGCGTTGAGGAGGGGTTGAAGCAGTACTTC.

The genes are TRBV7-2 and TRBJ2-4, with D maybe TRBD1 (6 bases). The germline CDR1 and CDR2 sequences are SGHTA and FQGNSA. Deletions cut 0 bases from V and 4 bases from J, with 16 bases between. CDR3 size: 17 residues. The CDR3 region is CASSLAGTGTTKNIQYF. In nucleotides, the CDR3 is TGTGCCAGCAGCTTAGCCGGTACCGGGACAACGAAAAACATTCAGTACTTC.

The CDR3 nucleotides are TGCAGCGTCTGGGTCCAGGGATGGGAGACCCAGTACTTC. Protein product: CSVWVQGWETQYF. The chain uses TRBV29-1 and TRBJ2-5; D perhaps matches TRBD1 (5 bases). CDR1 SQVTM and CDR2 ANQGSEA come from the germline V gene. Trimming took 6 bases from V and 5 from J, leaving 16 bases between them. This CDR3 contains 13 residues.

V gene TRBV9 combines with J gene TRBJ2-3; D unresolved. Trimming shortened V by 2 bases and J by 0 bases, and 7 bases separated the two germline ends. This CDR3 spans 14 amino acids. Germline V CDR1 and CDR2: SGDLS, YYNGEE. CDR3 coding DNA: TGTGCCAGCAGCGTCAGCAGGAGCACAGATACGCAGTATTTT. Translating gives CASSVSRSTDTQYF.

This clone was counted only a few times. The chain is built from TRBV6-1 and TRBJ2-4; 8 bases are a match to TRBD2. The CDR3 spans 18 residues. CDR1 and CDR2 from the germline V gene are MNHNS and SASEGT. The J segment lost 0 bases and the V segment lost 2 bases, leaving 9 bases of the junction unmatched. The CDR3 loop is CASSERGLDPLAKNIQYF. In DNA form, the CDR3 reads TGTGCCAGCAGTGAAAGGGGACTAGACCCTCTAGCCAAAAACATTCAGTACTTC.

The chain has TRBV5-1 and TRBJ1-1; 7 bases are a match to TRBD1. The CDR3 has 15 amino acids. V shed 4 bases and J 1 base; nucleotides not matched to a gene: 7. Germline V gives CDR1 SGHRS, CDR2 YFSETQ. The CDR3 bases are TGCGCCAGCAGCGAAGCCGGGACAGAGAACACTGAAGCTTTCTTT. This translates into CASSEAGTENTEAFF.